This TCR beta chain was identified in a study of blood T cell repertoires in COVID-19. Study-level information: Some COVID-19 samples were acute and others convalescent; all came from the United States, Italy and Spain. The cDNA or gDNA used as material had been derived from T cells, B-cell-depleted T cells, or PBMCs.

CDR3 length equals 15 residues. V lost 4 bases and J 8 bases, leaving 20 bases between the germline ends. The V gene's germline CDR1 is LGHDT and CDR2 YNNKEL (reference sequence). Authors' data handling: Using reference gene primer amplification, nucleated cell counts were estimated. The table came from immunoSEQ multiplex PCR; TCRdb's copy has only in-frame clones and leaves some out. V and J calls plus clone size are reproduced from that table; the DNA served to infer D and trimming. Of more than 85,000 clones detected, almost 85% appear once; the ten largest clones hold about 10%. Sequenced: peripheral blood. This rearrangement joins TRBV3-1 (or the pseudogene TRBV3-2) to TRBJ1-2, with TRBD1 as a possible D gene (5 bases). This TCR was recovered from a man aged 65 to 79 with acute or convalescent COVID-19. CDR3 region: CASSPTTEPLSGYTF. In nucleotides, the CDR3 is TGTGCCAGCAGCCCAACGACAGAACCTCTTTCGGGCTACACCTTC.